Listed below are T cell receptor beta chains from one sample, sequenced in a study of cytomegalovirus exposure and HLA in healthy donors. Some clones are missing from TCRdb's copy, which holds only in-frame ones; the method was immunoSEQ multiplex PCR. The table records some 150,000 clones, more than 65% of them present only once. What was sequenced was PBMCs. The receptors originated from a man aged 45-65 years in good health and CMV-seropositive. CDR3s include the opening cysteine and the closing phenylalanine or tryptophan. D genes are given only for firm matches. Rows give clone size only sometimes, using once, few, many, or a class for an expanded clone.

j_call d_call v_call clone_size cdr3_nt cdr3_aa
TRBJ1-2 . TRBV7-9 . TGTGCCAGCAGCCGAGATACAGGGTTCGGTGGCTACACCTTC CASSRDTGFGGYTF
TRBJ2-3 . TRBV6-1 . TGTGCCAGCAGTGAAAGGGAGTATGGTGCAGATACGCAGTATTTT CASSEREYGADTQYF
TRBJ1-4 TRBD1 TRBV2 . TGTGCCAGCAGCCTAACTCCCGACAGGGGCTTTGAAAAACTGTTTTTT CASSLTPDRGFEKLFF
TRBJ1-3 TRBD1 TRBV4-1 . TGCGCCAGCAGCCCGTACACAGGGGTCGGAAACACCATATATTTT CASSPYTGVGNTIYF
TRBJ2-7 TRBD2 TRBV7-2 once TGTGCCAGCAGCTTTAGCGGGGGTCGGGAGCAGTACTTC CASSFSGGREQYF
TRBJ2-3 TRBD2 TRBV10-3 . TGTGCCATGGGGGGGTCAGGGCGCACAGATACGCAGTATTTT CAMGGSGRTDTQYF
TRBJ2-7 TRBD1 TRBV4-1 . TGCGCCAGCAGCCAACCAAGGACAGGGGTTTACGAGCAGTACTTC CASSQPRTGVYEQYF
TRBJ2-3 . TRBV5-1 . TGCGCCAGCAGCTTGGCTAGCGCCGGGGCCGATACGCAGTATTTT CASSLASAGADTQYF
TRBJ2-6 . TRBV30 . TGTGCCTGGAGTGGAGCAGGGGCCGGGGCCAACGTCCTGACTTTC CAWSGAGAGANVLTF
TRBJ1-6 . TRBV15 few TGTGCCACCAGCAGCCCTCCTAGCCCCCTCCACTTT CATSSPPSPLHF
TRBJ2-1 . TRBV11-2 . TGTGCCAGCACCTCACAACTGGGGGGGCAGTTCTTC CASTSQLGGQFF
TRBJ2-7 . TRBV5-1 . TGCGCCAGCAGCTTGTCCCAAAACTCCTACGAGCAGTACTTC CASSLSQNSYEQYF
TRBJ2-5 TRBD2 TRBV2 . TGTGCCAGCAGTGAAGGTTGGGGGGGGACCCAGTACTTC CASSEGWGGTQYF
TRBJ1-3 TRBD1 TRBV28 . TGTGCCAGCAGTTATTGGCGGACAGGGGCTGGAAACACCATATATTTT CASSYWRTGAGNTIYF
TRBJ1-3 TRBD1 TRBV10-3 . TGTGCCATCAGTCGGGACAGCTCTGGAAACACCATATATTTT CAISRDSSGNTIYF
TRBJ2-7 TRBD2 TRBV19 . TGTGCCAGTAGTCCAATACGAGGGAGGGTCAACTCCTACGAGCAGTACTTC CASSPIRGRVNSYEQYF
TRBJ2-7 . TRBV5-4 . TGTGCCAGCAGCAAAGACGCGGACTCCTACGAGCAGTACTTC CASSKDADSYEQYF
TRBJ1-2 . TRBV18 . TGTGCCAGCTCACCACCAGGTCGGGGAAACTATGGCTACACCTTC CASSPPGRGNYGYTF
TRBJ2-3 . TRBV5-1 . TGCGCCAGCAGCATAATGGCGGGGGCGGGCACAGATACGCAGTATTTT CASSIMAGAGTDTQYF
TRBJ2-7 . TRBV5-6 . TGTGCCAGCAGCCCGATCCGACAGGCCTCCTACGAGCAGTACTTC CASSPIRQASYEQYF
TRBJ2-1 TRBD2 TRBV7-3 . TGTGCCAGCAGCTTAGCGGGGGGCGAGTACAATGAGCAGTTCTTC CASSLAGGEYNEQFF
TRBJ1-4 TRBD1 TRBV30 . TGTGCCTGGAGTGGCAGGGACAGGGGCGAAAAACTGTTTTTT CAWSGRDRGEKLFF